These 8 T cell receptor beta chains were sequenced from one sample in a study of chemoradiotherapy in HPV16-positive cancers. Method: immunoSEQ multiplex PCR; TCRdb's copy keeps in-frame clones and lacks some. The data contain approximately 50,000 clones, about 92% of them singletons. The input for sequencing was blood, taken from a patient who underwent chemoradiotherapy. These receptors came from a human donor with HPV-associated anogenital cancer.

The gene calls are TRBV19 and TRBJ2-1; 12 bases align to TRBD2. CDR1 is LNHDA and CDR2 is SQIVND in the germline V gene (reference sequence). The junction had 10 bases not matched to a gene; V was cut back by 4 bases and J by 6 bases. The CDR3 runs to 17 residues. The CDR3 region is CASSNLRLAGEGNEQFF. The CDR3 DNA reads as TGTGCCAGTAGTAACCTTAGACTAGCGGGAGAAGGCAATGAGCAGTTCTTC.

In its sample, this clone was seen once. The chain carries TRBV5-6 and TRBJ2-2; D may be TRBD1 (5 bases). Trimming left V 0 bases short and J 6 bases short, with 12 bases between. Germline V lookup: CDR1 SGHDT, CDR2 YYEEEE. The CDR3 has 15 residues. The CDR3 loop reads CASSLVQGTSGELFF. The CDR3 bases are TGTGCCAGCAGCTTGGTCCAGGGAACGTCCGGGGAGCTGTTTTTT.

The chain combines TRBV7-9 with TRBJ1-1; D may be TRBD1 (5 bases). The V and J ends lost 3 bases and 0 bases respectively, with 5 bases between them. This CDR3 has 13 residues. Germline CDR1 and CDR2: SEHNR and FQNEAQ (reference sequence). CDR3 in amino acids: CASSLDMNTEAFF. DNA of the CDR3: TGTGCCAGCAGCTTGGACATGAACACTGAAGCTTTCTTT.

The gene calls are TRBV7-3 and TRBJ2-5; 15 positions agree with TRBD2. From germline, CDR1 is SGHTA and CDR2 FQGTGA. The CDR3 sequence is 15 residues long. Germline trimming cut 2 bases from V and 7 bases from J; bases unmatched to any gene: 2. This chain's CDR3 is CASSLGGLAGGTQYF. CDR3 bases: TGTGCCAGCAGCTTAGGGGGACTAGCGGGAGGGACCCAGTACTTC. The complete variable domain, with remaining parts taken from reference TRBV7-3 and TRBJ2-5, reads GAGVSQTPSNKVTEKGKYVELRCDPISGHTALYWYRQSLGQGPEFLIYFQGTGAADDSGLPNDRFFAVRPEGSVSTLKIQRTERGDSAVYLCASSLGGLAGGTQYFGPGTRLLVL.

The chain joins TRBV4-3 to TRBJ2-3; D not certain. Germline V gene data show CDR1 as LGHNA and CDR2 as YSLEER. The CDR3 is made up of 17 amino acids. With 1 base removed from V and 0 bases from J, the gap between germline ends came to 14 bases. The CDR3, as DNA: TGCGCCAGCAGCCAAGTGCGCGACTCCTCTAGCACAGATACGCAGTATTTT. As protein: CASSQVRDSSSTDTQYF.

The chain is built from TRBV21-1 and TRBJ1-4. TRBV21-1 represents a pseudogene. This CDR3 is built from 15 residues. As DNA, the CDR3 is TGTGCCAGCAGTAAAGGGAGGGCACCTAATGAAAAACTGTTTTTT. It is translated as CASSKGRAPNEKLFF.

The V and J genes are TRBV5-1 and TRBJ1-2; possible D gene TRBD1, 5 bases. Germline V lookup: CDR1 SGHRS, CDR2 YFSETQ. Between the trimmed V and J ends, which lost 2 bases and 7 bases, there was a span of 12 bases. This CDR3 has 13 amino acids. CDR3 sequence (DNA): TGCGCCAGCAGCTTTGGGCAGGGTGCTGGCTACACCTTC. Its translation is CASSFGQGAGYTF. Variable domain in full (rest from reference TRBV5-1 and TRBJ1-2): KAGVTQTPRYLIKTRGQQVTLSCSPISGHRSVSWYQQTPGQGLQFLFEYFSETQRNKGNFPGRFSGRQFSNSRSEMNVSTLELGDSALYLCASSFGQGAGYTFGSGTRLTVV.

V gene TRBV5-1 combines with J gene TRBJ2-1; no clear D. The CDR3 is 13 residues long. Germline V CDR1 and CDR2: SGHRS, YFSETQ. V lost 0 bases and J 5 bases, leaving 6 bases between the germline ends. CDR3 region: CASSLDQNNEQFF. In nucleotides, the CDR3 is TGCGCCAGCAGCTTGGATCAAAACAATGAGCAGTTCTTC. The full variable domain, rest sourced from reference TRBV5-1 and TRBJ2-1, is KAGVTQTPRYLIKTRGQQVTLSCSPISGHRSVSWYQQTPGQGLQFLFEYFSETQRNKGNFPGRFSGRQFSNSRSEMNVSTLELGDSALYLCASSLDQNNEQFFGPGTRLTVL.